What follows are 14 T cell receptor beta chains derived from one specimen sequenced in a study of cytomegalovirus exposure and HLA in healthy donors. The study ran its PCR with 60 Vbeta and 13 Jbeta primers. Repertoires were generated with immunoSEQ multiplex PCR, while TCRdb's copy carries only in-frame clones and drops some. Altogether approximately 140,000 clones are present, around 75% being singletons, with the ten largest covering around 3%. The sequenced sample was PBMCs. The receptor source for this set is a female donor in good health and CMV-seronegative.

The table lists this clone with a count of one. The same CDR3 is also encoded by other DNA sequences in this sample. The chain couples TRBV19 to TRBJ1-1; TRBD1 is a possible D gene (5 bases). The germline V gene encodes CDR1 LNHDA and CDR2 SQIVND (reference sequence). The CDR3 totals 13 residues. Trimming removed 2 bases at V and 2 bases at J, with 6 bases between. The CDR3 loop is CASSIQGNTEAFF. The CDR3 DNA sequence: TGTGCCAGTAGTATACAGGGAAACACTGAAGCTTTCTTT.

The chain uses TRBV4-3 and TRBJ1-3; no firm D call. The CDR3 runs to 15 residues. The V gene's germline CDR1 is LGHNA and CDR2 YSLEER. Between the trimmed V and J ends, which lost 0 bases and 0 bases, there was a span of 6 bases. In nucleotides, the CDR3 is TGCGCCAGCAGCCAAGATCTGAGCTCTGGAAACACCATATATTTT. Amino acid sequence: CASSQDLSSGNTIYF.

The CDR3 spells CSVSTGNTEAFF. The CDR3 bases are TGCAGCGTTTCGACAGGGAACACTGAAGCTTTCTTT. The chain combines TRBV29-1 with TRBJ1-1; D perhaps matches TRBD1 (6 bases). The CDR3 is made up of 12 amino acids. Trimming removed 5 bases at V and 1 base at J, with 8 bases between. Per germline, CDR1 SQVTM and CDR2 ANQGSEA.

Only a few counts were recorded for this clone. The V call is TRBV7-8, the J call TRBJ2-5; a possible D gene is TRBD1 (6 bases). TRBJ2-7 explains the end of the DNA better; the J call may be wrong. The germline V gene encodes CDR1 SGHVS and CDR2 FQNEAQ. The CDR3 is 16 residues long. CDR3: CASSLIKRQGGYEQYF. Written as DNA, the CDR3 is TGTGCCAGCAGCTTGATCAAACGGCAAGGGGGCTACGAGCAGTACTTC.

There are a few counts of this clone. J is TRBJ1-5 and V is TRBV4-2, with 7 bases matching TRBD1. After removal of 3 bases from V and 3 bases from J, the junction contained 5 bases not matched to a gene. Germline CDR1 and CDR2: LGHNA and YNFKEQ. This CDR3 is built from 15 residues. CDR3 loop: CASSQSQGNNQPQHF. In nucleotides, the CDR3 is TGTGCCAGCAGCCAGTCACAGGGGAACAATCAGCCCCAGCATTTT.

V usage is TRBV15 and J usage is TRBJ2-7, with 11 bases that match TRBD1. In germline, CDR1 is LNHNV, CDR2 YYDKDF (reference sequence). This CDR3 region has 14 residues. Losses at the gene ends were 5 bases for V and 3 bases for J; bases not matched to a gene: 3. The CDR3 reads CATSGGTGGYEQYF. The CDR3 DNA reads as TGTGCCACCAGCGGAGGGACAGGGGGCTACGAGCAGTACTTC. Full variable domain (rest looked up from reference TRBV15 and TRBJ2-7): DAMVIQNPRYQVTQFGKPVTLSCSQTLNHNVMYWYQQKSSQAPKLLFHYYDKDFNNEADTPDNFQSRRPNTSFCFLDIRSPGLGDTAMYLCATSGGTGGYEQYFGPGTRLTVT.

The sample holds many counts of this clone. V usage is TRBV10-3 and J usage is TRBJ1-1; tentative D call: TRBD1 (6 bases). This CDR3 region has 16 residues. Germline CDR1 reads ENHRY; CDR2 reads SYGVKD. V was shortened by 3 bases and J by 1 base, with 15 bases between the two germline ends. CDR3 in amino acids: CAISEGGGGTNTEAFF. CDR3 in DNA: TGTGCCATCAGTGAAGGGGGGGGCGGGACGAACACTGAAGCTTTCTTT.

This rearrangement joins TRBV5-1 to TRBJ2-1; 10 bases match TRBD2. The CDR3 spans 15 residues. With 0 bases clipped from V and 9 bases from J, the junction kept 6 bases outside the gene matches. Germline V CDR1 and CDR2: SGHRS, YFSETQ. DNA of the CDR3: TGCGCCAGCAGCTTGGCTAGCGGGAGAGCAGGTGAGCAGTTCTTC. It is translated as CASSLASGRAGEQFF.

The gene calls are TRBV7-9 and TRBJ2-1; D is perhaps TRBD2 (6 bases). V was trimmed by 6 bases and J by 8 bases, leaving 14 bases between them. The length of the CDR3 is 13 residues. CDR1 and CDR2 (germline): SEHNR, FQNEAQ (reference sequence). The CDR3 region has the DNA TGTGCCAGCAGTTCCTTTGGGGGGTATGAGCAGTTCTTC. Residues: CASSSFGGYEQFF.

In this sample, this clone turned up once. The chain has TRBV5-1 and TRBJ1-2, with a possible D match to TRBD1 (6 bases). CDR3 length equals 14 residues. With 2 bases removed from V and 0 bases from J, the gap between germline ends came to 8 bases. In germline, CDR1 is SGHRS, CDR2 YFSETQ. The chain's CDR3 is CASSFDRSNYGYTF. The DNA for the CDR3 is TGCGCCAGCAGCTTCGACAGGTCTAACTATGGCTACACCTTC.

Here the CDR3 reads CASGLTRTGGNQPQHF. CDR3 DNA sequence: TGTGCTAGTGGTTTGACACGGACAGGGGGCAATCAGCCCCAGCATTTT. V is TRBV12-5 and J is TRBJ1-5; 9 bases agree with TRBD1. V dropped 2 bases and J dropped 2; count of bases not matched to a gene: 4. CDR1 and CDR2 from the germline V gene are LGHNT and FRNRAP. CDR3 length: 16 amino acids.

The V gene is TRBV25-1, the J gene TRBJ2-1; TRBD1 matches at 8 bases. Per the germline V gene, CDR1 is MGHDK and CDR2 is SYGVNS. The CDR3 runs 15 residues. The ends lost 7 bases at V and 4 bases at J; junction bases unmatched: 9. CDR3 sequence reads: CASTRAGGDYNEQFF. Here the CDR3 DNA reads TGTGCCAGCACGCGGGCAGGGGGCGATTACAATGAGCAGTTCTTC.

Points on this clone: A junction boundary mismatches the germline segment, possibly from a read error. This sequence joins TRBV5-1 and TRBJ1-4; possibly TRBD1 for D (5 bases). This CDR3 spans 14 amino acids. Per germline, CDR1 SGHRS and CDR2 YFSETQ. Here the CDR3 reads CASSFRTTNEKLFF. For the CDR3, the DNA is TGCGCCAGCAGCTTCCGGACAACAAATGAAAAACTGTTTTTT.

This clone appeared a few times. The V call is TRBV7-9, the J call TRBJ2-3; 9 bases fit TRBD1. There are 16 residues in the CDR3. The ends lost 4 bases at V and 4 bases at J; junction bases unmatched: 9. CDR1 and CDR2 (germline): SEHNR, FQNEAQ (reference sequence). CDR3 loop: CASSSPRDRASDTQYF. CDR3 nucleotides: TGTGCCAGCAGCTCCCCAAGGGACAGGGCCTCAGATACGCAGTATTTT.